A single sample is the source of the 19 T cell receptor beta chains below, sequenced in a study of PD-L1 blockade in urothelial cancer. Sequenced by immunoSEQ multiplex PCR; TCRdb stores in-frame clones only, minus some. The repertoire holds fewer than 90,000 clones, with more than 85% as singletons. The time point is: peripheral blood 6 weeks after treatment start. Sequencing was performed on PBMCs, taken around atezolizumab (anti-PD-L1) treatment. Source of these receptors: a woman older than 75 with urothelial cancer.

In DNA, the CDR3 is TGTGCCAGCAGCCAAGATCGCCAGGGTGAAGCTTTCTTT. Translated: CASSQDRQGEAFF. The V and J genes are TRBV4-2 and TRBJ1-1; tentatively, D is TRBD1 (5 bases). The length of the CDR3 is 13 residues. Germline V CDR1 and CDR2: LGHNA, YNFKEQ. V was trimmed by 0 bases and J by 7 bases, leaving 9 bases between them.

This chain uses TRBV5-4 with TRBJ1-2; D is unclear. Trimming took 2 bases from V and 1 from J, leaving 9 bases between them. Germline V lookup: CDR1 SGHNT, CDR2 YYREEE (reference sequence). The CDR3 is made up of 14 amino acids. CDR3 region: CASSLQQINYGYTF. CDR3 bases: TGTGCCAGCAGCTTACAACAGATTAACTATGGCTACACCTTC.

This chain connects TRBV11-2 to TRBJ2-1; D may be TRBD1 (6 bases). CDR1 is SGHAT and CDR2 is FQNNGV in the germline V gene. The CDR3 runs to 14 residues. Trimming stripped 1 base from V and 7 bases from J, with 11 bases between. The CDR3 sequence: CASSLGQGWNEQFF. The DNA of the CDR3 is TGTGCCAGCAGCTTAGGGCAGGGGTGGAATGAGCAGTTCTTC.

The chain carries TRBV6-1 and TRBJ2-2, with D tentatively TRBD2 (6 bases). CDR3 size: 15 residues. Trimming left V 4 bases short and J 1 base short, with 10 bases between. Per germline, CDR1 MNHNS and CDR2 SASEGT. The CDR3 reads CASSGRRGNTGELFF. The CDR3 nucleotides are TGTGCCAGCAGTGGGCGGAGGGGGAACACCGGGGAGCTGTTTTTT.

The chain employs TRBV7-2 and TRBJ2-4; maybe TRBD2 (6 bases). In germline, CDR1 is SGHTA, CDR2 FQGNSA. This CDR3 has 14 amino acids. V lost 3 bases and J lost 5, with 11 bases in between. CDR3 sequence (DNA): TGTGCCAGCAGCTTGCGGAGGGCGGAAAACATTCAGTACTTC. It encodes CASSLRRAENIQYF.

This chain uses TRBV6-5 with TRBJ1-1, with D maybe TRBD1 (5 bases). This CDR3 spans 13 amino acids. The germline V gene encodes CDR1 MNHEY and CDR2 SVGAGI. The ends were cut back, 6 bases at V and 3 bases at J, with 11 bases in the middle. Written as DNA, the CDR3 is TGTGCCAGCAGGGCCGACAGATACACTGAAGCTTTCTTT. It is translated as CASRADRYTEAFF.

The V and J genes are TRBV5-5 and TRBJ2-1; unclear D gene. V was cut by 0 bases and J by 5 bases, with 9 bases left in between. Germline CDR1 and CDR2: SGHKS and YYEKEE (reference sequence). The CDR3 has 14 amino acids. CDR3 coding DNA: TGTGCCAGCAGCTTGGATCCAGGTCACAATGAGCAGTTCTTC. Translated, it gives CASSLDPGHNEQFF.

The chain uses TRBV9 and TRBJ2-7; TRBD2 matches 12 bases. CDR3 length equals 16 residues. CDR1 is SGDLS and CDR2 is YYNGEE in the germline V gene. V dropped 0 bases and J dropped 7; count of bases not matched to a gene: 8. CDR3 region: CASSVAPTSGSREQYF. The CDR3 DNA reads TGTGCCAGCAGCGTAGCTCCGACTAGCGGGAGTCGGGAGCAGTACTTC.

This clone has only one observation. The CDR3 region has the DNA TGTGCCAGCAGTCTAGCGCCGGGACGGATTCGCCAAGAGACCCAGTACTTC. It codes for CASSLAPGRIRQETQYF. V and J are TRBV11-2 and TRBJ2-5; TRBD2 might be the D (6 bases). This CDR3 comprises 17 residues. Per germline, CDR1 SGHAT and CDR2 FQNNGV. Trimming left V 6 bases short and J 1 base short, with 21 bases between.

The chain uses TRBV30 and TRBJ1-1, with D possibly matching TRBD1 (5 bases). V was clipped by 4 bases and J by 0 bases, with 30 bases between them. This CDR3 is 20 amino acids long. Germline CDR1 and CDR2: GTSNPN and SVGIG (reference sequence). The CDR3 reads CAWTSGPRVTGLGMNTEAFF. The DNA for the CDR3 is TGTGCCTGGACGTCCGGACCCAGGGTGACCGGGCTCGGCATGAACACTGAAGCTTTCTTT.

The V gene is TRBV19, the J gene TRBJ1-2; TRBD1 aligns across 7 bases. Germline V gene sequence: CDR1 LNHDA, CDR2 SQIVND (reference sequence). The V segment lost 4 bases and the J segment 2 bases; nucleotides outside the gene matches: 7. The CDR3 covers 15 residues. The CDR3 region is CASSTGTDPNYGYTF. The CDR3 DNA reads TGTGCCAGTAGTACAGGGACAGACCCCAACTATGGCTACACCTTC.

The CDR3 DNA sequence: TGTGCCTGGAGTCCCAGGGTGGACTATGGCTACACCTTC. Encoded protein: CAWSPRVDYGYTF. The J gene is TRBJ1-2, the V gene TRBV30, with a tentative D call TRBD1 (5 bases). Germline V gene data show CDR1 as GTSNPN and CDR2 as SVGIG (reference sequence). The CDR3 extends over 13 amino acids. Trimming took off 2 bases at V and 3 bases at J, with 10 bases between the two ends.

The chain employs TRBV27 and TRBJ2-7, with 7 bases identical to TRBD1. Per germline, CDR1 MNHEY and CDR2 SMNVEV (reference sequence). The trim removed 4 bases at V and 3 bases at J, leaving 9 bases unmatched. The CDR3 contains 15 residues. CDR3 sequence: CASSSTPGQIYEQYF. The DNA of the CDR3 is TGTGCCAGCAGTTCCACTCCGGGACAGATCTACGAGCAGTACTTC.

V gene TRBV4-2 combines with J gene TRBJ2-1; 10 bases map to TRBD2. J gave up 0 bases and V 3 bases, and 2 bases lay outside the gene matches. The CDR3 extends over 16 amino acids. Germline CDR1 LGHNA, CDR2 YNFKEQ. The CDR3 region is CASSHPSGSSYNEQFF. The CDR3 DNA is TGTGCCAGCAGCCACCCTAGCGGGAGCTCCTACAATGAGCAGTTCTTC.

The DNA for the CDR3 is TGTGCCAGCAGACCGGACAGGGGGCTCGGCTACACCTTC. Protein product: CASRPDRGLGYTF. The rearrangement joins TRBV6-5 to TRBJ1-2, with 11 bases identical to TRBD1. CDR3 size: 13 residues. Germline CDR1 reads MNHEY; CDR2 reads SVGAGI. The V segment lost 6 bases and the J segment 8 bases; nucleotides outside the gene matches: 5.

This CDR3 reads CASSVGGSTGELFF. CDR3 nucleotide sequence: TGTGCCAGCAGCGTAGGAGGAAGCACCGGGGAGCTGTTTTTT. The rearrangement uses TRBV9 and TRBJ2-2, with no clear D. Deletions cut 0 bases from V and 4 bases from J, with 7 bases between. Germline-derived CDR1 and CDR2 are SGDLS and YYNGEE. The CDR3 has 14 residues.

The rearrangement joins TRBV29-1 to TRBJ2-1; a possible D gene is TRBD2 (6 bases). Germline loops: CDR1 SQVTM, CDR2 ANQGSEA. This CDR3 region has 11 residues. The V end was cut by 6 bases, the J end by 6 bases, with 9 bases between. CDR3: CSVGDSNEQFF. The DNA of the CDR3 is TGCAGCGTCGGGGACTCCAATGAGCAGTTCTTC.

The chain is built from TRBV28 and TRBJ1-2; no clear D. Trimming stripped 2 bases from V and 10 bases from J, with 14 bases between. The germline CDR1 and CDR2 sequences are MDHEN and SYDVKM. The CDR3 covers 13 residues. CDR3 amino acids: CASSLRGARDYTF. The CDR3 DNA follows: TGTGCCAGCAGTTTACGGGGAGCACGCGACTACACCTTC.

This clone was observed a handful of times. V gene TRBV10-1 combines with J gene TRBJ1-1, with 9 positions matching TRBD1. This CDR3 is 15 amino acids long. Unmatched junction bases numbered 3, after V lost 3 bases and J lost 1 base. CDR1 is WNHNN, CDR2 SYGVQD, per germline (reference sequence). Here the CDR3 reads CASSDGQGRNTEAFF. Written as DNA, the CDR3 is TGCGCCAGCAGTGACGGACAGGGGAGGAACACTGAAGCTTTCTTT.